The rows below give T cell receptor beta chains drawn from one sample of a study of cytomegalovirus exposure and HLA in healthy donors. Some clones are missing from TCRdb's copy, which holds only in-frame ones; the method was immunoSEQ multiplex PCR. The data contain a few hundred thousand clones, about nine tenths of them singletons. Sequencing was performed on PBMCs. The source of these receptors is a girl aged 2 to 10 in good health and CMV-seronegative. Both conserved end residues are part of each CDR3. The D gene is left open where the match is weak. Clone size is given for some rows only: seen once, a few or many times, or a class if the clone is expanded.

cdr3_aa cdr3_nt clone_size j_call cdr3_length d_call v_call
CASSGTGVFFF TGTGCCAGCAGCGGGACAGGGGTATTTTTCTTT NA TRBJ1-1 11 TRBD1 TRBV5-4
CASRGAGILSRTFF TGTGCCAGCCGGGGGGCGGGAATCCTCTCACGAACTTTCTTT once TRBJ1-1 14 NA TRBV5-6
CASSLETSNTGELFF TGTGCCAGCAGCTTGGAGACTAGTAACACCGGGGAGCTGTTTTTT NA TRBJ2-2 15 NA TRBV5-4
CASSPPGLGYEQYF TGTGCCAGCTCACCACCGGGACTAGGTTACGAGCAGTACTTC NA TRBJ2-7 14 TRBD2 TRBV18
CASSESPTGSQPQHF TGTGCCAGCAGTGAGAGCCCGACAGGGAGTCAGCCCCAGCATTTT once TRBJ1-5 15 TRBD1 TRBV6-1
CASRTGPDTQYF TGCGCCAGCAGGACAGGGCCAGATACGCAGTATTTT NA TRBJ2-3 12 TRBD1 TRBV5-1
CASSFRDTSYEQYF TGCGCCAGCAGCTTCCGGGACACCTCCTACGAGCAGTACTTC NA TRBJ2-7 14 NA TRBV5-1
CASSLGQGVNGYTF TGTGCCAGCAGCTTAGGACAGGGGGTAAATGGCTACACCTTC NA TRBJ1-2 14 TRBD1 TRBV7-9
CASSLTGGNGETQYF TGTGCTAGCAGCCTGACAGGGGGGAATGGGGAGACCCAGTACTTC once TRBJ2-5 15 TRBD1 TRBV7-7
CASSVGTGDAAYNEQFF TGTGCCAGCAGTGTCGGGACAGGGGACGCCGCCTACAATGAGCAGTTCTTC NA TRBJ2-1 17 TRBD1 TRBV27
CASSFRQGLTKNIQYF TGTGCCAGCAGCTTTCGGCAGGGGCTAACCAAAAACATTCAGTACTTC once TRBJ2-4 16 NA TRBV11-3
CASSPWGLAGADEQFF TGTGCCAGCAGCCCCTGGGGACTAGCGGGAGCCGATGAGCAGTTCTTC NA TRBJ2-1 16 TRBD2 TRBV5-4
CASSPPLLAGEQYF TGTGCCAGCTCACCACCGTTGCTAGCTGGCGAGCAGTACTTC NA TRBJ2-7 14 NA TRBV18
CASSDLRRSGASGVYEQYF TGCGCCAGCAGTGACCTCAGAAGAAGTGGGGCTAGCGGAGTGTACGAGCAGTACTTC NA TRBJ2-7 19 TRBD2 TRBV10-2
CASSSRDSDSGNTIYF TGTGCCAGCAGCTCGAGGGACAGCGACTCTGGAAACACCATATATTTT NA TRBJ1-3 16 TRBD1 TRBV5-4
CASSLEVLGELFF TGTGCCAGCAGTTTAGAGGTTTTGGGGGAGCTGTTTTTT NA TRBJ2-2 13 NA TRBV27
CAIRQTGGPANYGYTF TGTGCCATCAGACAGACAGGGGGGCCGGCTAACTATGGCTACACCTTC once TRBJ1-2 16 TRBD1 TRBV10-3
CASSYSDTSYEQYF TGTGCCAGCAGTTACTCGGACACTTCCTACGAGCAGTACTTC NA TRBJ2-7 14 NA TRBV6-6
CASSPRADYEQYF TGTGCCAGTAGCCCGAGGGCAGACTACGAGCAGTACTTC once TRBJ2-7 13 NA TRBV19
CASSGQGVEWTEAFF TGTGCCAGCAGTGGGCAGGGGGTTGAATGGACTGAAGCTTTCTTT NA TRBJ1-1 15 TRBD1 TRBV25-1
CASSRPGQEIMNTEAFF TGCGCCAGCAGCCGTCCGGGACAGGAGATCATGAACACTGAAGCTTTCTTT NA TRBJ1-1 17 TRBD1 TRBV23-1
CASSAGQSNQPQHF TGTGCCAGCAGCGCAGGACAGAGCAATCAGCCCCAGCATTTT NA TRBJ1-5 14 NA TRBV5-5
CASSYSRGNEQFF TGTGCCAGCAGCTACTCCAGGGGCAATGAGCAGTTCTTC NA TRBJ2-1 13 NA TRBV7-6
CASSEGLIGSDEQFF TGCGCCAGCAGTGAGGGACTCATCGGGAGCGATGAGCAGTTCTTC NA TRBJ2-1 15 NA TRBV10-1